This T cell receptor beta chain originates from a study of a mutant IDH1 vaccine in newly diagnosed glioma. Study context: Standard pretreatment was either radiotherapy, temozolomide, or, for most, radiochemotherapy with temozolomide.

Documented time point: baseline, week 1 (first vaccination visit). The treatment is: pre-vaccination baseline after standard-of-care therapy. This CDR3 has 14 amino acids. TCRdb's copy holds only in-frame clones and misses some; the assay was immunoSEQ multiplex PCR. The table lists around 100,000 clones, about four fifths of them singletons. The chain combines TRBV21-1 with TRBJ1-3; the table gives TRBD1 as D, unverified against the DNA. TRBV21-1 is a known pseudogene. The TCR originated in a man aged 35-49 years with glioma. Some clones in this sample may be carry-over from other donors' samples. Here the sequenced sample was PBMCs, taken from a glioma patient treated with radiotherapy, temozolomide or both. The CDR3 DNA is TGTGCCTCAAGGACAGACCCGCCTGGAAACACCATATATTTT. Translated: CASRTDPPGNTIYF.